The subject of this entry is one T cell receptor beta chain. The antigen is undetermined. This record belongs to a study of radiotherapy plus CTLA-4 blockade in lung cancer. Study summary: Objective responses occurred in roughly 20% of patients; around 31% had disease control. Findings and caveats of the study: Reports state that early shifts in blood T cell clones, with interferon-beta, best predicted response. Among blood TCR repertoires after radiotherapy plus ipilimumab, tumor-derived clones expanded.

Trimming took 5 bases from V and 7 from J; bases not matched to a gene: 14. Germline loops: CDR1 LGHNA, CDR2 YNFKEQ. CDR3 length equals 16 residues. Assay: immunoSEQ multiplex PCR; the TCRdb copy retains only in-frame clones and omits some. The repertoire includes fewer than 65,000 clones, approximately 84% of them detected once, and around 4.9% sits in the top ten. The sequence was collected from a human donor with non-small cell lung cancer whose response to radiotherapy plus ipilimumab could not be evaluated. The chain has TRBV4-2 and TRBJ2-7; 10 nucleotides agree with TRBD2. The sequenced sample was peripheral blood, obtained from a patient treated with radiotherapy plus ipilimumab. CDR3 bases: TGTGCCAGCAGCGGGGCTAGCGGGAGCCTAATCCTGGAGCAGTACTTC. Protein product: CASSGASGSLILEQYF.